This TCR beta chain was identified during a study of control samples from healthy donors and cancer patients. Looked up from germline, CDR1 is SEHNR and CDR2 is FQNEAQ (reference sequence). V lost 2 bases, J lost 2 bases, and 16 bases lay in between. The CDR3 is 16 residues long. Using immunoSEQ multiplex PCR, the repertoire was profiled, and TCRdb retains in-frame clones only, with some absent. The sample lists about 140,000 clones, roughly 92% occurring once. Sequenced: blood. The receptor's source is a young man in good health. The chain joins TRBV7-9 to TRBJ2-7; D is perhaps TRBD2 (5 bases). The CDR3 DNA reads as TGTGCCAGCAGCTTAAGAGCGGACCCACCAACCTACGAGCAGTACTTC. Translating it yields CASSLRADPPTYEQYF.